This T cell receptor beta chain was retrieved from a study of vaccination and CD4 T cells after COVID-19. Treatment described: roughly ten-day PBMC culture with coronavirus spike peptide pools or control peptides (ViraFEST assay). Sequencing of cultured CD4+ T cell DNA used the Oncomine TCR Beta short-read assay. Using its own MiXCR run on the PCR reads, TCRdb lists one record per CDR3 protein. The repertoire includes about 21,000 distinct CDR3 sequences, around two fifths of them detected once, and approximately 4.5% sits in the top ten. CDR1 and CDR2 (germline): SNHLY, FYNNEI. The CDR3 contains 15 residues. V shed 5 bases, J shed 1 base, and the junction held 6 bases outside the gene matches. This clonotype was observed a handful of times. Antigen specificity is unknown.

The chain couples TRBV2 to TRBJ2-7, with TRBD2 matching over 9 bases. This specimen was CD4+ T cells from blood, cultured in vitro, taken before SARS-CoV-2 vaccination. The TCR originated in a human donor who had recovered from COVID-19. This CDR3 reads CASSTSSGASYEQYF. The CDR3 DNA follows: TGTGCCAGCAGTACGTCTAGCGGGGCGTCCTACGAGCAGTACTTC. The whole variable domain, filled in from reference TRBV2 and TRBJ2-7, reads EPEVTQTPSHQVTQMGQEVILRCVPISNHLYFYWYRQILGQKVEFLVSFYNNEISEKSEIFDDQFSVERPDGSNFTLKIRSTKLEDSAMYFCASSTSSGASYEQYFGPGTRLTVT.